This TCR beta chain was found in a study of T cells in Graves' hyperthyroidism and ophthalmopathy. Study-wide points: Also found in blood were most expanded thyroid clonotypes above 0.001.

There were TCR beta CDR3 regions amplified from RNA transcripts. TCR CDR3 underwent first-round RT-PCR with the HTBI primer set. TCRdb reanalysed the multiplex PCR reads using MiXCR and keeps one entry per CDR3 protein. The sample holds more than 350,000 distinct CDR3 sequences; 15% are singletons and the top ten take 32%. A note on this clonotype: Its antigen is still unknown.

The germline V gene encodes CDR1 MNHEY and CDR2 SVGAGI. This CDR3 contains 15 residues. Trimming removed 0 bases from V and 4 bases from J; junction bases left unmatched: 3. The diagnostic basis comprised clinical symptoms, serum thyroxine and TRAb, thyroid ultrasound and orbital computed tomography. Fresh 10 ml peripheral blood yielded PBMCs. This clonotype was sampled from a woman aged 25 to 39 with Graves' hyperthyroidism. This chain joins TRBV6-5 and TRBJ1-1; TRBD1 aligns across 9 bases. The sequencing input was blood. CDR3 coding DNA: TGTGCCAGCAGTTACTCGCTGACAGGGGGCACTGAAGCTTTCTTT. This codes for CASSYSLTGGTEAFF.